This TCR beta chain was documented in a study of T cells of healthy individuals. TCRdb called the 5' RACE reads again in MiXCR, with one record for every CDR3 protein. This sample has tens of thousands of distinct CDR3 sequences, with 4% to 5.5% found just once. V was pared by 8 bases and J by 12 bases, with 23 bases between. This CDR3 has 14 amino acids. CDR1 is LNHNV and CDR2 is YYDKDF in the germline V gene (reference sequence). This clonotype was observed at least ten times. The gene calls are TRBV15 and TRBJ2-1, with D perhaps TRBD1 (6 bases). This clonotype originated in a human donor in good health. The CDR3 sequence: CATVDRYRDTGQFF. CDR3 nucleotide sequence: TGTGCCACCGTTGACAGGTATAGGGATACCGGGCAGTTCTTC.